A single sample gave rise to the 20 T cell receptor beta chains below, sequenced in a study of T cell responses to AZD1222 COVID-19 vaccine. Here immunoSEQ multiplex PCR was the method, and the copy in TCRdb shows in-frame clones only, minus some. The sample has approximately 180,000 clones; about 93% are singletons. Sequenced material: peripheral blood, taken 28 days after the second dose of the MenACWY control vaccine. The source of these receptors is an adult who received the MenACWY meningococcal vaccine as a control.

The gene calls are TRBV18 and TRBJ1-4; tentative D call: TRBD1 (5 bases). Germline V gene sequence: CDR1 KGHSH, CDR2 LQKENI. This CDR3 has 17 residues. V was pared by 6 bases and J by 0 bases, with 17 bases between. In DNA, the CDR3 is TGTGCCAGCTCCCTCCGGGACCGCTATTCAACTAATGAAAAACTGTTTTTT. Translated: CASSLRDRYSTNEKLFF. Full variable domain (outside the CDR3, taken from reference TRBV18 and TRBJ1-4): NAGVMQNPRHLVRRRGQEARLRCSPMKGHSHVYWYRQLPEEGLKFMVYLQKENIIDESGMPKERFSAEFPKEGPSILRIQQVVRGDSAAYFCASSLRDRYSTNEKLFFGSGTQLSVL.

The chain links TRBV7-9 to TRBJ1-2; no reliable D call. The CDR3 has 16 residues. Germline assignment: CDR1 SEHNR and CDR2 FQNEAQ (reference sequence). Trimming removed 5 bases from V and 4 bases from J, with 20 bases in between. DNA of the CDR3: TGTGCCAGCAGCGCGGAGGGTTGGAGGGAGGGCTATGGCTACACCTTC. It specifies CASSAEGWREGYGYTF. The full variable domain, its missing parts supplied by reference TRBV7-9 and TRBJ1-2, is DTGVSQNPRHKITKRGQNVTFRCDPISEHNRLYWYRQTLGQGPEFLTYFQNEAQLEKSRLLSDRFSAERPKGSFSTLEIQRTEQGDSAMYLCASSAEGWREGYGYTFGSGTRLTVV.

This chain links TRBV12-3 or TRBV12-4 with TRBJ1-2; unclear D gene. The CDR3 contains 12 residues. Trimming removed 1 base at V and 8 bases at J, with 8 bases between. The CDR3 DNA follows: TGTGCCAGCAGTTTAGAAGCGTCGGGCTACACCTTC. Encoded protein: CASSLEASGYTF.

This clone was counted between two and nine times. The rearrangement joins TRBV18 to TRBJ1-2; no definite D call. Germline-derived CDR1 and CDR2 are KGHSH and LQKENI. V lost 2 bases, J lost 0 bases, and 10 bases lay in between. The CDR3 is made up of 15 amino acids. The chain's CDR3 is CASSPEGTANYGYTF. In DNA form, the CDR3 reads TGTGCCAGCTCACCAGAGGGAACAGCTAACTATGGCTACACCTTC.

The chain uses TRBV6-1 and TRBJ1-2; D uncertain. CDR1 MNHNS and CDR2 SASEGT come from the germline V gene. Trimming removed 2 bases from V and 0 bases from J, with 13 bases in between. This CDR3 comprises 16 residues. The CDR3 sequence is CASSEWNGGANYGYTF. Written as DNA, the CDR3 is TGTGCCAGCAGTGAATGGAACGGCGGAGCTAACTATGGCTACACCTTC.

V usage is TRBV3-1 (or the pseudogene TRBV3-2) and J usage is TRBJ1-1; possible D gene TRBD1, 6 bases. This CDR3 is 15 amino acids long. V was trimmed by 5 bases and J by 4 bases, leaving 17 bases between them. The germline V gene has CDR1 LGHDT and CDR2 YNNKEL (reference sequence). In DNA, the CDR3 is TGTGCCAGCAGCTCCCGCGGGGGGCGCGGCACTGAAGCTTTCTTT. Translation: CASSSRGGRGTEAFF.

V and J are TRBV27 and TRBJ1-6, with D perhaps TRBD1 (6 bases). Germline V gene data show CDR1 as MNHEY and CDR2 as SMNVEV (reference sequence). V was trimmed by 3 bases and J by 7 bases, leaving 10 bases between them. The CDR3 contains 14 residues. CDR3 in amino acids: CASSFLQGNSPLHF. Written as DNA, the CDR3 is TGTGCCAGCAGTTTTCTGCAGGGGAATTCACCCCTCCACTTT.

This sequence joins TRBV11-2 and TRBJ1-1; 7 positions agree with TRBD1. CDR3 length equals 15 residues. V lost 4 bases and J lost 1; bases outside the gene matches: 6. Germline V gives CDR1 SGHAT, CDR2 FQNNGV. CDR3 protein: CASSSTNRGNTEAFF. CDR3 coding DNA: TGTGCCAGCAGCTCCACAAACAGGGGGAACACTGAAGCTTTCTTT.

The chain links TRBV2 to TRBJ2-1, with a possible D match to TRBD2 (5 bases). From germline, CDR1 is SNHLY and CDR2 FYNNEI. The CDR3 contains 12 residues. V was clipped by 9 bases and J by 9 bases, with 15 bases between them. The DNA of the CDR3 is TGTGCCAGGGACTCTGAAAATAGTGAGCAGTTCTTC. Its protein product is CARDSENSEQFF.

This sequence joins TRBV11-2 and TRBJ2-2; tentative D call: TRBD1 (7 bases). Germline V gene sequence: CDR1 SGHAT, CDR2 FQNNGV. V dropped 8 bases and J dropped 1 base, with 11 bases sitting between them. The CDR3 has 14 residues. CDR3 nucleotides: TGTGCCAGCGCAGGGGGGTGGAACACCGGGGAGCTGTTTTTT. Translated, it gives CASAGGWNTGELFF. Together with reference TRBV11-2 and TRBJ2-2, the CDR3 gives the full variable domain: EAGVAQSPRYKIIEKRQSVAFWCNPISGHATLYWYQQILGQGPKLLIQFQNNGVVDDSQLPKDRFSAERLKGVDSTLKIQPAKLEDSAVYLCASAGGWNTGELFFGEGSRLTVL.

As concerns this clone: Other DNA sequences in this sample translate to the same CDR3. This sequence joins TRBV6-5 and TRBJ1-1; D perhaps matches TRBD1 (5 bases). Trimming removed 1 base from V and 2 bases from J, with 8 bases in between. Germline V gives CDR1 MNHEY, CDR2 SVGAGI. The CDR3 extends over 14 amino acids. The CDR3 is CASSYLQGNTEAFF. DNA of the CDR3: TGTGCCAGCAGTTACTTGCAGGGAAACACTGAAGCTTTCTTT.

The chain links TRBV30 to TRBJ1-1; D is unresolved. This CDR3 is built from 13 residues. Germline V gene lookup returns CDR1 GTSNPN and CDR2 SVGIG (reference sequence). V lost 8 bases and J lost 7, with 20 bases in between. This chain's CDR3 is CAGNFGRAGEAFF. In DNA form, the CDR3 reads TGTGCCGGAAATTTTGGGAGGGCAGGTGAAGCTTTCTTT. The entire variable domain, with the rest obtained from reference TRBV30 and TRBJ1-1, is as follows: SQTIHQWPATLVQPVGSPLSLECTVEGTSNPNLYWYRQAAGRGLQLLFYSVGIGQISSEVPQNLSASRPQDRQFILSSKKLLLSDSGFYLCAGNFGRAGEAFFGQGTRLTVV.

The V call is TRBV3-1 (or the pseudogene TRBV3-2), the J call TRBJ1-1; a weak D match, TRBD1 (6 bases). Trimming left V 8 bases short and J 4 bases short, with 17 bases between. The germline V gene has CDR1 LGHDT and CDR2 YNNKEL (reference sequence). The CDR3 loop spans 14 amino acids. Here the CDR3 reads CASEKGGRPTEAFF. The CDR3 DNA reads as TGTGCCAGCGAGAAGGGGGGCAGGCCCACTGAAGCTTTCTTT.

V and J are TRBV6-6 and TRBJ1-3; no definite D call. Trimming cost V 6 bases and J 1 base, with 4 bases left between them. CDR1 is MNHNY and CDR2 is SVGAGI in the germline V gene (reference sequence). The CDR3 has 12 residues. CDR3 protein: CASSPSGNTIYF. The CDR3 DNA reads TGTGCCAGCAGCCCGTCTGGAAACACCATATATTTT.

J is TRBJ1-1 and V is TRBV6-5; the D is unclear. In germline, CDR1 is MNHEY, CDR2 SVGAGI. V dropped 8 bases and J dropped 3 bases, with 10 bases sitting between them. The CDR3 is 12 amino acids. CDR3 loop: CASGPAYTEAFF. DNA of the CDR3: TGTGCCAGCGGCCCGGCCTACACTGAAGCTTTCTTT.

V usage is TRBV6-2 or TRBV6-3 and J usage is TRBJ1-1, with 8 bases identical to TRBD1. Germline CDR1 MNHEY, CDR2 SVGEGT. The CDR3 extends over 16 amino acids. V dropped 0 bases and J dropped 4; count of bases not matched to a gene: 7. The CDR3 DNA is TGTGCCAGCAGTTACTCGCACAAGACAGGGGTCACTGAAGCTTTCTTT. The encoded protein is CASSYSHKTGVTEAFF.

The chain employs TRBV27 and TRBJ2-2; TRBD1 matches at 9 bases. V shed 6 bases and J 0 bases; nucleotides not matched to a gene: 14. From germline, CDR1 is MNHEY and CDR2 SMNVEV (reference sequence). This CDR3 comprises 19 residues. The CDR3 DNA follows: TGTGCCAGCAGATCCGGACAGGGGAGAGGATCGACGAACACCGGGGAGCTGTTTTTT. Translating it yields CASRSGQGRGSTNTGELFF.

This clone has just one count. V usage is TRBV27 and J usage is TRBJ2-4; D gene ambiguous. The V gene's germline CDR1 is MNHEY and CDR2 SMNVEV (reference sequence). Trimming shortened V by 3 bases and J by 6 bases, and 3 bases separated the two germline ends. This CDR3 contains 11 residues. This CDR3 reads CASSFLNIQYF. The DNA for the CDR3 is TGTGCCAGCAGTTTCCTAAACATTCAGTACTTC.

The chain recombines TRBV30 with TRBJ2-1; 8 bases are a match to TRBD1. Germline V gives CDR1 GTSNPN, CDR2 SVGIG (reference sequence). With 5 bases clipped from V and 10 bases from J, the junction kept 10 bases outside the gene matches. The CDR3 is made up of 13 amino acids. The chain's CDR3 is CAWAPGGPGEQFF. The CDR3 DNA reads TGTGCCTGGGCCCCAGGGGGCCCAGGAGAGCAGTTCTTC.

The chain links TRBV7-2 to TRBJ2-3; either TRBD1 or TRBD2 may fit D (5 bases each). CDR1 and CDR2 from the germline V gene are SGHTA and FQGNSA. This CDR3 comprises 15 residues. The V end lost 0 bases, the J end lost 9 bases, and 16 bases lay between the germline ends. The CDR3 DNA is TGTGCCAGCAGCTTAGCAGCGAGGGGCATAGGCACGCAGTATTTT. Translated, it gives CASSLAARGIGTQYF.